The next 11 T cell receptor beta chains were all read from a single sample in a study of OX40 agonist ivuxolimab in advanced cancers. Library creation used the immunoSEQ multiplex PCR assay. TCRdb holds this immuneACCESS table with in-frame rearrangements only. Some clones are missing; in checked studies, unresolved V genes explain under half, and the rest has no known cause. The sample data list more than 65,000 clones, and 90% to 95% of these were observed just once. The ten largest make up roughly 0.27% of the sample. This specimen consisted of CD4+ or CD8+ T cells sorted from blood, obtained in a trial of the OX40 agonist ivuxolimab. These TCRs come from an adult with an advanced solid tumor such as melanoma, head and neck, liver or kidney cancer.

This chain connects TRBV15 to TRBJ1-5; D is possibly TRBD1 (6 bases). V was pared by 1 base and J by 5 bases, with 12 bases between. The CDR3 is made up of 15 amino acids. The germline CDR1 and CDR2 sequences are LNHNV and YYDKDF (reference sequence). The CDR3, as DNA: TGTGCCACCAGCAGAGGGCAGGGGCTGGATCAGCCCCAGCATTTT. Translating gives CATSRGQGLDQPQHF.

The chain recombines TRBV19 with TRBJ1-6; D is perhaps TRBD1 (5 bases). Trimming stripped 5 bases from V and 10 bases from J, with 15 bases between. This CDR3 is built from 14 residues. Germline loops: CDR1 LNHDA, CDR2 SQIVND (reference sequence). The CDR3 here is CASSPGGRGSPLHF. Written as DNA, the CDR3 is TGTGCCAGTAGTCCCGGCGGCCGGGGGTCACCCCTCCACTTT. The entire variable domain, with the rest obtained from reference TRBV19 and TRBJ1-6, is as follows: DGGITQSPKYLFRKEGQNVTLSCEQNLNHDAMYWYRQDPGQGLRLIYYSQIVNDFQKGDIAEGYSVSREKKESFPLTVTSAQKNPTAFYLCASSPGGRGSPLHFGNGTRLTVT.

The rearrangement uses TRBV7-9 and TRBJ2-1; D perhaps matches TRBD2 (6 bases). CDR1 and CDR2 (germline): SEHNR, FQNEAQ (reference sequence). Trimming pared 5 bases from V and 0 bases from J, leaving 11 bases between. This CDR3 contains 15 residues. In nucleotides, the CDR3 is TGTGCCAGCAGCACCACTAGCTTCTCCTACAATGAGCAGTTCTTC. Its translation is CASSTTSFSYNEQFF.

J is TRBJ2-4 and V is TRBV28; TRBD1 aligns across 10 bases. CDR1 and CDR2 (germline): MDHEN, SYDVKM. V dropped 7 bases and J dropped 9; count of bases not matched to a gene: 12. The CDR3 is 15 residues long. CDR3 sequence: CASNTGDRGRGIQYF. The CDR3 DNA reads as TGTGCCAGCAATACCGGGGACAGGGGAAGAGGCATTCAGTACTTC.

The chain recombines TRBV7-8 with TRBJ2-4; 9 bases match TRBD1. The germline V gene has CDR1 SGHVS and CDR2 FQNEAQ. CDR3 length: 16 residues. V was pared by 5 bases and J by 0 bases, with 5 bases of the junction left unmatched. CDR3 DNA sequence: TGTGCCAGCAGCACTCGGACAGGGGTAGCCAAAAACATTCAGTACTTC. As protein: CASSTRTGVAKNIQYF.

The chain couples TRBV4-2 to TRBJ2-1, with 7 bases lining up with TRBD1. Per germline, CDR1 LGHNA and CDR2 YNFKEQ. The ends lost 3 bases at V and 0 bases at J; junction bases unmatched: 5. CDR3 length: 16 amino acids. CDR3 amino acids: CASSQLQGFSYNEQFF. CDR3 sequence (DNA): TGTGCCAGCAGCCAGCTACAGGGGTTCTCCTACAATGAGCAGTTCTTC.

This sequence joins TRBV7-9 and TRBJ1-2; D gene ambiguous. CDR1 and CDR2 from the germline V gene are SEHNR and FQNEAQ (reference sequence). The CDR3 extends over 11 amino acids. The V end lost 5 bases, the J end lost 6 bases, and 7 bases lay between the germline ends. The CDR3, as DNA: TGTGCCAGCAGCGTAGTACATGGCTACACCTTC. Translation: CASSVVHGYTF. Supplemented by reference TRBV7-9 and TRBJ1-2, the full variable domain reads DTGVSQNPRHKITKRGQNVTFRCDPISEHNRLYWYRQTLGQGPEFLTYFQNEAQLEKSRLLSDRFSAERPKGSFSTLEIQRTEQGDSAMYLCASSVVHGYTFGSGTRLTVV.

The chain uses TRBV19 and TRBJ2-1, with D tentatively TRBD2 (5 bases). CDR3 length: 11 residues. Trimming shortened V by 3 bases and J by 9 bases, and 6 bases separated the two germline ends. CDR1 is LNHDA, CDR2 SQIVND, per germline (reference sequence). CDR3 nucleotides: TGTGCCAGTAGTATGAGGGTTGAGCAGTTCTTC. Protein sequence: CASSMRVEQFF.

This sequence joins TRBV25-1 and TRBJ1-5; D possibly corresponds to TRBD1 (6 bases). CDR1 is MGHDK, CDR2 SYGVNS, per germline. The CDR3 runs to 14 residues. The CDR3 loop is CDPDQGRFSQPQHF. The DNA for the CDR3 is TGTGACCCGGACCAGGGGCGATTCAGTCAGCCCCAGCATTTT.

Turning to this clone: The same CDR3 arises from other DNA sequences in this sample as well. The rearrangement uses TRBV11-2 and TRBJ2-1; 12 positions match TRBD2. Per germline, CDR1 SGHAT and CDR2 FQNNGV. The CDR3 has 16 amino acids. Unmatched junction bases numbered 7, after V lost 6 bases and J lost 4 bases. For the CDR3, the DNA is TGTGCCAGCAGGCGGACTAGCGGGACGACATACAATGAGCAGTTCTTC. Its translation is CASRRTSGTTYNEQFF.

The chain has TRBV7-3 and TRBJ2-2, with 8 bases fitting TRBD2. Germline CDR1 is SGHTA and CDR2 is FQGTGA. The CDR3 spans 15 residues. With V trimmed by 2 bases and J by 5 bases, 4 bases remained unmatched. The CDR3 DNA reads as TGTGCCAGCAGCTTAGAAGCGGGAGTTACCGGGGAGCTGTTTTTT. Translation gives CASSLEAGVTGELFF.